These T cell receptor beta chains were read from a single sample in a study of shared clonotypes between healthy human individuals. Sequencing used immunoSEQ multiplex PCR; TCRdb keeps in-frame clones, though not all of them. The sample consists of roughly 1.4 million clones, 98% of them appearing once. Sequenced input: naive CD4+ T cells sorted from blood. Source of these receptors: a man aged 25 to 45 in good health. CDR3s include the opening cysteine and the closing phenylalanine or tryptophan. The D gene is left open where the match is weak. The size of a clone is reported for some rows only, either as once, few or many, or as a class for expanded clones.

v_gene: TRBV5-4; j_gene: TRBJ1-2; d_gene: .; abundance: .; CDR3nt: TGTGCCAGCAGCTTGGACCTAGTGGGGGACTATGGCTACACCTTC; CDR3aa: CASSLDLVGDYGYTF
v_gene: TRBV7-2; j_gene: TRBJ1-5; d_gene: .; abundance: .; CDR3nt: TGTGCCAGCAGCTTAGGCAGGGGCAATCAGCCCCAGCATTTT; CDR3aa: CASSLGRGNQPQHF
v_gene: TRBV11-1; j_gene: TRBJ2-7; d_gene: .; abundance: once; CDR3nt: TGTGCCAGCAGCCCCCGGGACTTCTCCTACGAGCAGTACTTC; CDR3aa: CASSPRDFSYEQYF
v_gene: TRBV29-1; j_gene: TRBJ2-2; d_gene: TRBD2; abundance: .; CDR3nt: TGCAGCGGCATGGGAGCGGGAGGTCCCGGGGAGCTGTTTTTT; CDR3aa: CSGMGAGGPGELFF
v_gene: TRBV5-1; j_gene: TRBJ2-2; d_gene: .; abundance: .; CDR3nt: TGCGCCAGCGACCCAAAGCGGGCCCCGAACACCGGGGAGCTGTTTTTT; CDR3aa: CASDPKRAPNTGELFF
v_gene: TRBV10-3; j_gene: TRBJ2-3; d_gene: .; abundance: .; CDR3nt: TGTGCCATCAGTGGACTAGAGGAGGGAAGCACAGATACGCAGTATTTT; CDR3aa: CAISGLEEGSTDTQYF
v_gene: TRBV28; j_gene: TRBJ2-6; d_gene: .; abundance: .; CDR3nt: TGTGCCAGCGGTTCAGGCTCTGGGGCCAACGTCCTGACTTTC; CDR3aa: CASGSGSGANVLTF
v_gene: TRBV28; j_gene: TRBJ1-3; d_gene: .; abundance: .; CDR3nt: TGTGCCAGCAGTTTCTCTGACTCTGGAAACACCATATATTTT; CDR3aa: CASSFSDSGNTIYF
v_gene: TRBV7-3; j_gene: TRBJ2-3; d_gene: .; abundance: .; CDR3nt: TGTGCCAGCAGCGACCCTCTCCGCGGGTTAGATACGCAGTATTTT; CDR3aa: CASSDPLRGLDTQYF
v_gene: TRBV29-1; j_gene: TRBJ2-7; d_gene: TRBD2; abundance: .; CDR3nt: TGCAGCGTTGGGGGAGGGGCTGGTATCTACGAGCAGTACTTC; CDR3aa: CSVGGGAGIYEQYF
v_gene: TRBV27; j_gene: TRBJ2-7; d_gene: TRBD1; abundance: .; CDR3nt: TGTGCCAGCAGGTCCGGGACAGGGGCCTACGAGCAGTACTTC; CDR3aa: CASRSGTGAYEQYF
v_gene: TRBV5-1; j_gene: TRBJ1-1; d_gene: .; abundance: .; CDR3nt: TGCGCCAGCAGCTTGGAGTCCCGTCTGAACACTGAAGCTTTCTTT; CDR3aa: CASSLESRLNTEAFF
v_gene: TRBV5-1; j_gene: TRBJ1-4; d_gene: TRBD1; abundance: .; CDR3nt: TGCGCCAGCAGCTGGGGGGACAGGGATTATGAAAAACTGTTTTTT; CDR3aa: CASSWGDRDYEKLFF
v_gene: TRBV9; j_gene: TRBJ2-1; d_gene: .; abundance: .; CDR3nt: TGTGCCAGCAGCGTAGGCCCAGGGGTTGGTGGGAATGAGCAGTTCTTC; CDR3aa: CASSVGPGVGGNEQFF
v_gene: TRBV11-2; j_gene: TRBJ2-7; d_gene: .; abundance: .; CDR3nt: TGTGCCAGCAGCCGAACCGGGACGGACTACGAGCAGTACTTC; CDR3aa: CASSRTGTDYEQYF
v_gene: TRBV10-1; j_gene: TRBJ2-2; d_gene: TRBD2; abundance: .; CDR3nt: TGCGCCAGCAGTTCAATAGCGGGACGGACCGGGGAGCTGTTTTTT; CDR3aa: CASSSIAGRTGELFF
v_gene: TRBV7-2; j_gene: TRBJ2-7; d_gene: .; abundance: .; CDR3nt: TGTGCCAGCAGCTTAACGGGCGGGCAGTACTTC; CDR3aa: CASSLTGGQYF
v_gene: TRBV6-1; j_gene: TRBJ2-7; d_gene: .; abundance: .; CDR3nt: TGTGCCAGCAGCCACACGGGTGTCGGGAACTACGAGCAGTACTTC; CDR3aa: CASSHTGVGNYEQYF
v_gene: TRBV7-9; j_gene: TRBJ1-3; d_gene: .; abundance: .; CDR3nt: TGTGCCAGCAGCTTACTGGGGGGCGCGACTGGAAACACCATATATTTT; CDR3aa: CASSLLGGATGNTIYF
v_gene: TRBV19; j_gene: TRBJ2-5; d_gene: .; abundance: .; CDR3nt: TGTGCCAGTAGGGAGGGACAGCTTAGCCAAGAGACCCAGTACTTC; CDR3aa: CASREGQLSQETQYF
v_gene: TRBV5-1; j_gene: TRBJ1-1; d_gene: .; abundance: .; CDR3nt: TGCGCCAGCAGCTTGACTGGTGCGGGGGCTGAAGCTTTCTTT; CDR3aa: CASSLTGAGAEAFF
v_gene: TRBV9; j_gene: TRBJ2-7; d_gene: TRBD2; abundance: .; CDR3nt: TGTGCCAGCAGCCCAACGGGACTAGCGTACGAGCAGTACTTC; CDR3aa: CASSPTGLAYEQYF
v_gene: TRBV2; j_gene: TRBJ2-4; d_gene: TRBD1; abundance: .; CDR3nt: TGTGCCAGCAGTGACCGACAGGGTCTAGCCAAAAACATTCAGTACTTC; CDR3aa: CASSDRQGLAKNIQYF
v_gene: TRBV7-9; j_gene: TRBJ2-5; d_gene: TRBD1; abundance: .; CDR3nt: TGTGCCAGCAGCTTACCGGGACAGCTTAAAGAGACCCAGTACTTC; CDR3aa: CASSLPGQLKETQYF
v_gene: TRBV7-9; j_gene: TRBJ2-7; d_gene: .; abundance: .; CDR3nt: TGTGCCAGCACCTACGGCAGGGCCTACGAGCAGTACTTC; CDR3aa: CASTYGRAYEQYF
v_gene: TRBV29-1; j_gene: TRBJ2-7; d_gene: TRBD2; abundance: .; CDR3nt: TGCAGCGTTGAACTACTAGCGGACTACGAGCAGTACTTC; CDR3aa: CSVELLADYEQYF
v_gene: TRBV19; j_gene: TRBJ1-3; d_gene: .; abundance: .; CDR3nt: TGTGCCAGTAGTACGCTAATAAGCTCTGGAAACACCATATATTTT; CDR3aa: CASSTLISSGNTIYF
v_gene: TRBV7-2; j_gene: TRBJ2-7; d_gene: .; abundance: .; CDR3nt: TGTGCCAGCAGCTACCTCGGGGCGGGCGAGCAGTACTTC; CDR3aa: CASSYLGAGEQYF
v_gene: TRBV7-9; j_gene: TRBJ2-1; d_gene: .; abundance: .; CDR3nt: TGTGCCAGCAGCTTAGAGGGGAGTTTCAGTGAGCAGTTCTTC; CDR3aa: CASSLEGSFSEQFF
v_gene: TRBV25-1; j_gene: TRBJ1-1; d_gene: .; abundance: .; CDR3nt: TGTGCCAGCAGGGGTCTAGGGCACACTGAAGCTTTCTTT; CDR3aa: CASRGLGHTEAFF
v_gene: TRBV29-1; j_gene: TRBJ2-3; d_gene: TRBD1; abundance: .; CDR3nt: TGCAGCGTTGAAGCGGGGACAGGGGTGGCGCAGTATTTT; CDR3aa: CSVEAGTGVAQYF
v_gene: TRBV6-5; j_gene: TRBJ2-7; d_gene: TRBD1; abundance: .; CDR3nt: TGTGCCAGCAGAGAGGGACAGTCGTCCTACGAGCAGTACTTC; CDR3aa: CASREGQSSYEQYF
v_gene: TRBV2; j_gene: TRBJ1-4; d_gene: .; abundance: .; CDR3nt: TGTGCCAGCAGTGAATCCAAGGGTCAGGGAGGTGAAAAACTGTTTTTT; CDR3aa: CASSESKGQGGEKLFF
v_gene: TRBV7-9; j_gene: TRBJ1-5; d_gene: TRBD1; abundance: .; CDR3nt: TGTGCCAGCAGCTCCGGACAGGGCGGGTTACGCAATCAGCCCCAGCATTTT; CDR3aa: CASSSGQGGLRNQPQHF
v_gene: TRBV11-2; j_gene: TRBJ2-4; d_gene: .; abundance: .; CDR3nt: TGTGCCAGCAGCTTGCTGAAGGGCAGGTCAAAAAACATTCAGTACTTC; CDR3aa: CASSLLKGRSKNIQYF
v_gene: TRBV7-9; j_gene: TRBJ1-1; d_gene: .; abundance: .; CDR3nt: TGTGCCAGCACCACCGACCTGGGGGTTAGGACTGAAGCTTTCTTT; CDR3aa: CASTTDLGVRTEAFF
v_gene: TRBV29-1; j_gene: TRBJ2-7; d_gene: .; abundance: .; CDR3nt: TGCAGCCACAAAGGGTCTTCCTACGAGCAGTACTTC; CDR3aa: CSHKGSSYEQYF
v_gene: TRBV5-1; j_gene: TRBJ2-7; d_gene: TRBD1; abundance: .; CDR3nt: TGCGCCAGCAGTAAGACAGGGACCAGCTCCTACGAGCAGTACTTC; CDR3aa: CASSKTGTSSYEQYF
v_gene: TRBV7-9; j_gene: TRBJ1-5; d_gene: TRBD1; abundance: .; CDR3nt: TGTGCCAGCAGCATTACCACCGGGACAGGGTCGGGGCCCCAGCATTTT; CDR3aa: CASSITTGTGSGPQHF
v_gene: TRBV29-1; j_gene: TRBJ2-5; d_gene: TRBD2; abundance: once; CDR3nt: TGCAGCGTAGGAGGGAGGGGAGAGACCCAGTACTTC; CDR3aa: CSVGGRGETQYF
v_gene: TRBV5-6; j_gene: TRBJ2-3; d_gene: TRBD1; abundance: .; CDR3nt: TGTGCCAGCAGCCGCCCGGACAGGGAAAATACGCAGTATTTT; CDR3aa: CASSRPDRENTQYF
v_gene: TRBV4-1; j_gene: TRBJ2-5; d_gene: TRBD2; abundance: .; CDR3nt: TGCGCCAGCAGCCAAGAGACTAGCGATGAGACCCAGTACTTC; CDR3aa: CASSQETSDETQYF
v_gene: TRBV5-1; j_gene: TRBJ2-5; d_gene: TRBD2; abundance: .; CDR3nt: TGCGCCAGCAGCTTGGTGGTGACGACTAGCGGGAGGGGGACCCAGTACTTC; CDR3aa: CASSLVVTTSGRGTQYF
v_gene: TRBV5-6; j_gene: TRBJ2-7; d_gene: TRBD1; abundance: .; CDR3nt: TGTGCCAGCAGCCTCGGACAGGGTTTATTTGTTGGTATCGGGCAGTACTTC; CDR3aa: CASSLGQGLFVGIGQYF
v_gene: TRBV29-1; j_gene: TRBJ1-5; d_gene: TRBD1; abundance: once; CDR3nt: TGCAGCGCCCGGACAGGGGGGAGCAATCAGCCCCAGCATTTT; CDR3aa: CSARTGGSNQPQHF
v_gene: TRBV6-5; j_gene: TRBJ2-7; d_gene: .; abundance: .; CDR3nt: TGTGCCAGCACTGTCGCGGGTTCCTACGAGCAGTACTTC; CDR3aa: CASTVAGSYEQYF